This TCR beta chain derives from a study of cytomegalovirus exposure and HLA in healthy donors. Background on the study: Later, an analysis reported that the 130 or so validation repertoires had used the same platform as the approximately 680 first-cohort repertoires.

Profiling relied on immunoSEQ multiplex PCR, and the TCRdb table lists in-frame clones only, not all of them. The data hold 200,000 to 250,000 clones, with about nine tenths observed a single time. The CDR3 runs to 15 residues. CDR1 is MDHEN, CDR2 SYDVKM, per germline. V was clipped by 0 bases and J by 7 bases; unmatched bases: 4. Study results and limitations: According to the study, roughly 160 TCR beta chains were cytomegalovirus-associated. Subsequent analysis found a tendency for first-cohort TCR clusters to co-occur within the 95 to 150 validation repertoires.

In the case of this clone: The antigen remains undetermined.

From the roughly 110-subject validation cohort, which was separate from the roughly 700-subject first cohort, the donors were drawn. The sequencing input was PBMCs. The chain combines TRBV28 with TRBJ1-5; 9 nucleotides match TRBD1. The clonotype originates from a woman aged 18-29 years in good health and CMV-seropositive. CDR3 nucleotides: TGTGCCAGCAGTTTATGGGGACAGGGTAAACAGCCCCAGCATTTT. It yields the protein CASSLWGQGKQPQHF.